The 20 T cell receptor beta chains in this list originate from one sample, sequenced in a study of cytomegalovirus exposure and HLA in healthy donors. TCRdb's copy holds only in-frame clones and misses some; the assay was immunoSEQ multiplex PCR. The sample records 250,000 to 300,000 clones, 90% being singletons. Input material: PBMCs. The receptors were sampled from a young woman in good health and CMV-seronegative.

The chain is built from TRBV2 and TRBJ2-2; the match to TRBD1 covers 9 bases. The CDR3 is made up of 16 amino acids. The ends lost 4 bases at V and 6 bases at J; junction bases unmatched: 9. CDR1 is SNHLY, CDR2 FYNNEI, per germline. CDR3 sequence (DNA): TGTGCCAGCAGTGCGGACAGGGGTCCATGGGCCGGGGAGCTGTTTTTT. Amino acid sequence: CASSADRGPWAGELFF.

DNA for the CDR3: TGCGCCAGCAGCTTGTCGTCTAGCGGGAGATCCTACAATGAGCAGTTCTTC. Translation gives CASSLSSSGRSYNEQFF. The rearrangement links TRBV5-1 to TRBJ2-1; TRBD2 matches 10 bases. The CDR3 runs to 17 residues. CDR1 is SGHRS and CDR2 is YFSETQ in the germline V gene. J gave up 1 base and V 1 base, and 5 bases lay outside the gene matches. Combining the CDR3 with reference TRBV5-1 and TRBJ2-1 gives the whole variable domain KAGVTQTPRYLIKTRGQQVTLSCSPISGHRSVSWYQQTPGQGLQFLFEYFSETQRNKGNFPGRFSGRQFSNSRSEMNVSTLELGDSALYLCASSLSSSGRSYNEQFFGPGTRLTVL.

The CDR3 region is CASSQSSRGLHGELFF. CDR3 coding DNA: TGCGCCAGCAGCCAATCGTCCAGGGGGTTGCACGGGGAGCTGTTTTTT. J is TRBJ2-2 and V is TRBV4-1, with 7 bases matching TRBD1. The germline gives CDR1 MGHRA, CDR2 YSYEKL. This CDR3 region has 16 residues. V lost 2 bases and J lost 7; bases outside the gene matches: 10.

The rearrangement uses TRBV7-9 and TRBJ1-1; D is unclear. The CDR3 loop spans 15 amino acids. Per germline, CDR1 SEHNR and CDR2 FQNEAQ (reference sequence). V was cut by 0 bases and J by 4 bases, with 12 bases left in between. CDR3 sequence reads: CASSLARPGGTEAFF. DNA of the CDR3: TGTGCCAGCAGCTTAGCGCGTCCCGGTGGCACTGAAGCTTTCTTT.

The chain employs TRBV6-5 and TRBJ1-2; 7 bases agree with TRBD1. V dropped 3 bases and J dropped 5; count of bases not matched to a gene: 9. Germline assignment: CDR1 MNHEY and CDR2 SVGAGI. The CDR3 is 15 amino acids. Here the CDR3 reads CASSYWTGLGYGYTF. CDR3 in DNA: TGTGCCAGCAGTTATTGGACAGGATTAGGGTATGGCTACACCTTC.

The chain couples TRBV2 to TRBJ1-1; TRBD1 matches 8 bases. The CDR3 has 14 amino acids. Germline loops: CDR1 SNHLY, CDR2 FYNNEI. After removal of 7 bases from V and 6 bases from J, the junction contained 10 bases not matched to a gene. CDR3 sequence: CASNHRGERAEAFF. For the CDR3, the DNA is TGTGCCAGCAACCACAGGGGGGAGAGGGCTGAAGCTTTCTTT.

CDR3 region: CASASGSYNEQFF. In nucleotides, the CDR3 is TGTGCCAGCGCCTCCGGTTCCTACAATGAGCAGTTCTTC. The chain uses TRBV28 and TRBJ2-1; D remains ambiguous. Trimming pared 8 bases from V and 1 base from J, leaving 9 bases between. CDR1 MDHEN and CDR2 SYDVKM come from the germline V gene. The CDR3 has 13 amino acids.

This clone came up once. The rearrangement links TRBV6-1 to TRBJ1-1; D remains unclear. Per germline, CDR1 MNHNS and CDR2 SASEGT. The CDR3 is 13 amino acids. The ends were cut back, 2 bases at V and 3 bases at J, with 7 bases in the middle. The CDR3 nucleotides are TGTGCCAGCAGTGAACAGGAGGACACTGAAGCTTTCTTT. Translating gives CASSEQEDTEAFF.

This clone appeared a single time. The chain has TRBV5-6 and TRBJ2-7; tentatively, D is TRBD1 (5 bases). Germline V gives CDR1 SGHDT, CDR2 YYEEEE. There are 11 residues in the CDR3. Deletions cut 2 bases from V and 8 bases from J, with 8 bases between. CDR3: CASSFGAQQYV. For the CDR3, the DNA is TGTGCCAGCAGCTTTGGGGCCCAGCAGTACGTC.

The rearrangement joins TRBV5-1 to TRBJ2-2; possible D gene TRBD1, 5 bases. This CDR3 region has 15 residues. With 5 bases removed from V and 5 bases from J, the gap between germline ends came to 16 bases. From germline, CDR1 is SGHRS and CDR2 YFSETQ. The CDR3 DNA reads TGCGCCAGCAGGGACCGGACACAGGATACCGGGGAGCTGTTTTTT. Encoded protein: CASRDRTQDTGELFF. The variable domain in full, with the rest retrieved from reference TRBV5-1 and TRBJ2-2, is KAGVTQTPRYLIKTRGQQVTLSCSPISGHRSVSWYQQTPGQGLQFLFEYFSETQRNKGNFPGRFSGRQFSNSRSEMNVSTLELGDSALYLCASRDRTQDTGELFFGEGSRLTVL.

V is TRBV4-1 and J is TRBJ2-5; 7 nucleotides match TRBD1. V shed 4 bases and J 4 bases; nucleotides not matched to a gene: 6. The V gene's germline CDR1 is MGHRA and CDR2 YSYEKL. CDR3 length: 14 amino acids. The CDR3: CASSPLTGLETQYF. CDR3 coding DNA: TGCGCCAGCAGCCCCCTGACAGGGCTAGAGACCCAGTACTTC.

This clone was detected once. The gene calls are TRBV30 and TRBJ2-3, with D perhaps matching TRBD1 (6 bases). Trimming left V 4 bases short and J 9 bases short, with 17 bases between. The CDR3 loop spans 13 amino acids. The germline CDR1 and CDR2 sequences are GTSNPN and SVGIG (reference sequence). The CDR3 bases are TGTGCCTGGAAGGGACATACTCCCGGAACGCAGTATTTT. This translates into CAWKGHTPGTQYF.

The chain uses TRBV15 and TRBJ2-5; TRBD1 agrees at 9 bases. J gave up 5 bases and V 0 bases, and 4 bases lay outside the gene matches. The CDR3 extends over 15 amino acids. In germline, CDR1 is LNHNV, CDR2 YYDKDF (reference sequence). The CDR3 DNA sequence: TGTGCCACCAGCAGAGATACAGGGGGCGGTGAGACCCAGTACTTC. This encodes CATSRDTGGGETQYF.

The J gene is TRBJ2-5, the V gene TRBV5-1; 8 bases are shared with TRBD2. The CDR3 covers 14 residues. V trimming: 7 bases; J trimming: 0 bases; junction bases outside the gene matches: 5. Per the germline V gene, CDR1 is SGHRS and CDR2 is YFSETQ. This CDR3 reads CASRSGGYQETQYF. In DNA, the CDR3 is TGCGCCAGCCGCTCGGGGGGGTACCAAGAGACCCAGTACTTC.

The J gene is TRBJ1-5, the V gene TRBV7-9; TRBD1 might be the D (6 bases). Trimming cost V 5 bases and J 6 bases, with 11 bases left between them. Germline V gene lookup returns CDR1 SEHNR and CDR2 FQNEAQ (reference sequence). The CDR3 is 13 amino acids. The CDR3 sequence is CASSRQESQPQHF. CDR3 DNA: TGTGCCAGCAGCCGACAGGAGAGTCAGCCCCAGCATTTT.

The chain is built from TRBV7-9 and TRBJ1-2; D is possibly TRBD1 (6 bases). CDR1 and CDR2 (germline): SEHNR, FQNEAQ (reference sequence). V lost 5 bases and J lost 1, with 26 bases in between. There are 19 residues in the CDR3. The CDR3 sequence: CASSPPPWTPKGVNYGYTF. Here the CDR3 DNA reads TGTGCCAGCAGCCCACCCCCTTGGACTCCAAAGGGGGTTAACTATGGCTACACCTTC.

J is TRBJ1-6 and V is TRBV19, with 10 bases lining up with TRBD1. Germline V gene data show CDR1 as LNHDA and CDR2 as SQIVND (reference sequence). CDR3 size: 15 residues. The V gene end was trimmed by 4 bases and the J gene end by 10 bases; junction bases not matched to a gene: 7. CDR3 nucleotide sequence: TGTGCCAGTAGTACAGACAGGGGGCAGGGATCACCCCTCCACTTT. This gives the protein CASSTDRGQGSPLHF.

This rearrangement joins TRBV15 to TRBJ2-3, with D possibly matching TRBD2 (6 bases). The CDR3 runs 16 residues. Germline V gene data show CDR1 as LNHNV and CDR2 as YYDKDF (reference sequence). Trimming cost V 3 bases and J 3 bases, with 16 bases left between them. CDR3 DNA: TGTGCCACCAGCAGGGAGAGACTAGTTTTAACAGATACGCAGTATTTT. It codes for CATSRERLVLTDTQYF.

This clone was detected once. The chain joins TRBV28 to TRBJ2-3; no clear D. The CDR3 totals 12 residues. Germline V gives CDR1 MDHEN, CDR2 SYDVKM. V gave up 1 base and J gave up 5 bases, with 4 bases separating them. CDR3 coding DNA: TGTGCCAGCAGTTTATCCATAGATACGCAGTATTTT. Protein sequence: CASSLSIDTQYF. Variable domain in full (rest from reference TRBV28 and TRBJ2-3): DVKVTQSSRYLVKRTGEKVFLECVQDMDHENMFWYRQDPGLGLRLIYFSYDVKMKEKGDIPEGYSVSREKKERFSLILESASTNQTSMYLCASSLSIDTQYFGPGTRLTVL.

This sequence joins TRBV19 and TRBJ1-6; D is perhaps TRBD1 (5 bases). The ends were cut back, 4 bases at V and 7 bases at J, with 11 bases in the middle. The CDR3 contains 14 residues. Germline V CDR1 and CDR2: LNHDA, SQIVND (reference sequence). CDR3 nucleotide sequence: TGTGCCAGTAGTACCGGGGGGGAAAATTCACCCCTCCACTTT. It yields the protein CASSTGGENSPLHF.